Given below is one TCR beta chain in context. CDR3 size: 16 residues. Germline CDR1 reads SSHAT; CDR2 reads FNYEAQ (reference sequence). V shed 1 base and J 1 base; nucleotides not matched to a gene: 6. One entry per CDR3 protein results from TCRdb running MiXCR on the RT-PCR reads. The data show about 680,000 distinct CDR3 sequences, about 14% seen once. The TCR sequence derives from a female donor in good health, serving as a healthy control. The sample consisted of memory CD4+ T cells from blood. The rearrangement links TRBV7-7 to TRBJ2-5, with 7 nucleotides matching TRBD2. For the CDR3, the DNA is TGTGCCAGCAGCTTAGGAATAACGGGGGGCCAAGAGACCCAGTACTTC. Translated: CASSLGITGGQETQYF.